Below are 9 T cell receptor beta chains sequenced from a single sample in a study of shared clonotypes between healthy human individuals. Measured with immunoSEQ multiplex PCR; TCRdb has only the in-frame clones, and not every one. The sample has over a million clones; approximately 96% are singletons. The sequenced material came from naive CD4+ T cells sorted from blood. The subset was: CD45RA+ positively selected. Receptor source: a man aged 30 to 45 in good health.

The chain carries TRBV28 and TRBJ1-1; maybe TRBD1 (5 bases). CDR1 MDHEN and CDR2 SYDVKM come from the germline V gene. Trimming took 6 bases from V and 5 from J, leaving 7 bases between them. This CDR3 is 11 amino acids long. The CDR3 DNA sequence: TGTGCCAGCAGAAGGGGAACTGAAGCTTTCTTT. Protein: CASRRGTEAFF.

About this clone: The same CDR3 can be traced to other DNA sequences in this sample. The V and J genes are TRBV5-1 and TRBJ2-7; the D is unclear. Germline CDR1 reads SGHRS; CDR2 reads YFSETQ. The CDR3 contains 11 residues. V was clipped by 0 bases and J by 7 bases, with 5 bases between them. The DNA of the CDR3 is TGCGCCAGCAGCTTGGTGGGGGAGCAGTACTTC. Its translation is CASSLVGEQYF.

The chain carries TRBV2 and TRBJ1-2; weak D call: TRBD1 (5 bases). Germline V CDR1 and CDR2: SNHLY, FYNNEI. The CDR3 runs 12 residues. Trimming stripped 1 base from V and 11 bases from J, with 11 bases between. The CDR3 DNA reads TGTGCCAGCAGTGAAGATGGGGGTGGTTACACCTTC. This gives the protein CASSEDGGGYTF.

The chain has TRBV28 and TRBJ1-3; D remains unclear. Germline loops: CDR1 MDHEN, CDR2 SYDVKM. The CDR3 spans 11 residues. Trimming took 8 bases from V and 6 from J, leaving 8 bases between them. DNA for the CDR3: TGTGCCAGCGGGCCCCAAAACACCATATATTTT. Protein: CASGPQNTIYF.

This chain links TRBV28 with TRBJ2-1, with TRBD1 matching over 8 bases. The CDR3 spans 14 residues. Germline CDR1 MDHEN, CDR2 SYDVKM. V dropped 4 bases and J dropped 8; count of bases not matched to a gene: 7. CDR3 region: CASSSPTGVYEQFF. CDR3 in DNA: TGTGCCAGCAGTTCCCCGACAGGGGTCTATGAGCAGTTCTTC.

Remarks on this clone: Within the sample, other DNA sequences also encode this same CDR3. The V and J genes are TRBV28 and TRBJ1-5, with no clear D. Trimming removed 1 base at V and 3 bases at J, with 4 bases between. This CDR3 spans 13 amino acids. CDR1 is MDHEN and CDR2 is SYDVKM in the germline V gene. The chain's CDR3 is CASSLSLNQPQHF. CDR3 DNA sequence: TGTGCCAGCAGTTTATCTCTCAATCAGCCCCAGCATTTT.

The chain couples TRBV5-1 to TRBJ2-2; tentatively, D is TRBD1 (7 bases). The CDR3 runs to 17 residues. V was cut by 2 bases and J by 0 bases, with 14 bases left in between. Looked up from germline, CDR1 is SGHRS and CDR2 is YFSETQ. The CDR3 is CASSFYQGGANTGELFF. The CDR3 DNA is TGCGCCAGCAGCTTTTACCAGGGGGGTGCGAACACCGGGGAGCTGTTTTTT.

The count of this clone is one. The gene calls are TRBV7-4 and TRBJ1-3, with D possibly being TRBD1 (5 bases). Germline-derived CDR1 and CDR2 are SGHVT and SQSDAQ. Trimming left V 3 bases short and J 4 bases short, with 10 bases between. CDR3 length: 14 residues. CDR3 in DNA: TGTGCCAGCAGCTTGCTGGGGCGGGGAAACACCATATATTTT. This encodes CASSLLGRGNTIYF.

The genes are TRBV10-3 and TRBJ2-3; 7 nucleotides align to TRBD2. This CDR3 contains 15 residues. CDR1 is ENHRY and CDR2 is SYGVKD in the germline V gene. J lost 2 bases, V lost 4 bases, and 6 bases had no gene match. The CDR3 DNA is TGTGCCATCAGTGGGGCCGGGACTACCACAGATACGCAGTATTTT. It yields the protein CAISGAGTTTDTQYF.